This TCR beta chain appears in the sequencing data of a study of T-cell reconstitution after alpha-beta-depleted transplantation in children. Unique molecular identifiers were used to barcode this TCRbeta library. Each CDR3 protein gets one entry after TCRdb re-called the PCR reads with MiXCR. Among about 540,000 distinct CDR3 sequences listed, 25% to 30% were seen once. Details on this clonotype: Its specificity is not known.

Study conclusions and caveats: Diversity and T-cell counts at one year after transplant derived mostly from new T cells.

V was clipped by 6 bases and J by 8 bases, with 10 bases between them. This CDR3 region has 12 residues. CDR1 and CDR2 (germline): LNHDA, SQIVND (reference sequence). The sequence was collected from a boy less than two years old with Wiskott-Aldrich syndrome, due to receive a stem cell transplant. The sequenced sample was PBMCs, obtained before TCRalphabeta/CD19-depleted stem cell transplant. The chain is built from TRBV19 and TRBJ2-2; possible D gene TRBD2, 5 bases. CDR3 nucleotide sequence: TGTGCCAGTAGGTGGCGGAGGGGGGAGCTGTTTTTT. This encodes CASRWRRGELFF.